The 11 T cell receptor beta chains below come from one sample, sequenced in a study of T cell responses to AZD1222 COVID-19 vaccine. Sequencing was performed with immunoSEQ multiplex PCR; in TCRdb, only in-frame clones are kept and a portion is missing. The sample contains some 100,000 clones, around 83% of which appear only once. This specimen was peripheral blood, taken on day 0 of AZD1222 vaccination. Every receptor here comes from an adult in good health.

The chain links TRBV6-2 or TRBV6-3 to TRBJ1-1; 11 nucleotides align to TRBD1. The CDR3 runs 16 residues. Germline CDR1 reads MNHEY; CDR2 reads SVGEGT. Trimming took 5 bases from V and 9 from J; bases not matched to a gene: 14. The CDR3 sequence is CASSPPKDRGLLKAFF. In DNA form, the CDR3 reads TGTGCCAGCAGTCCCCCAAAGGACAGGGGGCTATTGAAAGCTTTCTTT.

Details on this clone: Sequence at one end of the junction differs from germline and may be a read error. The gene calls are TRBV29-1 and TRBJ2-7; tentatively, D is TRBD2 (5 bases). The CDR3 has 12 amino acids. Germline values: CDR1 SQVTM, CDR2 ANQGSEA. CDR3 protein: CSVELKSRGIEF. CDR3 DNA: TGCAGCGTTGAATTGAAATCCCGGGGTATTGAGTTC.

V gene TRBV9 combines with J gene TRBJ2-1, with TRBD2 identical over 12 bases. The V and J ends lost 3 bases and 0 bases, in that order; junction bases with no gene match: 7. CDR1 is SGDLS and CDR2 is YYNGEE in the germline V gene. This CDR3 has 18 amino acids. The DNA of the CDR3 is TGTGCCAGCAGCGCCGGAGGACTAGCGGGATTCTCCTACAATGAGCAGTTCTTC. Translating gives CASSAGGLAGFSYNEQFF.

The V call is TRBV27, the J call TRBJ1-1; TRBD1 might be the D (6 bases). From germline, CDR1 is MNHEY and CDR2 SMNVEV (reference sequence). The CDR3 consists of 15 residues. Trimming removed 4 bases from V and 1 base from J, with 13 bases in between. In DNA, the CDR3 is TGTGCCAGCAGTTCGGACAGACTTTCGAACACTGAAGCTTTCTTT. Protein product: CASSSDRLSNTEAFF.

The V and J genes are TRBV6-5 and TRBJ2-5, with D hard to call. The CDR3 totals 13 residues. The ends were cut back, 8 bases at V and 5 bases at J, with 15 bases in the middle. Per germline, CDR1 MNHEY and CDR2 SVGAGI. The CDR3 sequence is CASFASISETQYF. The CDR3 DNA reads TGTGCCAGCTTTGCGTCCATATCGGAGACCCAGTACTTC.

The chain employs TRBV28 and TRBJ1-3; no definite D call. CDR3 length equals 14 residues. Germline-derived CDR1 and CDR2 are MDHEN and SYDVKM. Trimming left V 6 bases short and J 3 bases short, with 12 bases between. CDR3 in amino acids: CASSPMRDGNTIYF. The DNA of the CDR3 is TGTGCCAGCAGCCCTATGAGAGATGGAAACACCATATATTTT.

This chain connects TRBV18 to TRBJ2-2; weak D call: TRBD2 (5 bases). V was clipped by 4 bases and J by 6 bases, with 21 bases between them. The CDR3 length is 17 residues. Germline CDR1 and CDR2: KGHSH and LQKENI. The DNA of the CDR3 is TGTGCCAGCTCACGATCAGTCCTTCCTGAGGGTTCCGGGGAGCTGTTTTTT. This codes for CASSRSVLPEGSGELFF.

The chain is built from TRBV27 and TRBJ2-7, with D maybe TRBD1 (5 bases). V was trimmed by 5 bases and J by 4 bases, leaving 21 bases between them. The CDR3 spans 16 residues. Per the germline V gene, CDR1 is MNHEY and CDR2 is SMNVEV (reference sequence). The CDR3 sequence is CASSPLGPVGSYEQYF. As DNA, the CDR3 is TGTGCCAGCAGTCCTCTGGGGCCAGTGGGATCGTACGAGCAGTACTTC.

The chain carries TRBV25-1 and TRBJ1-2; no clear D gene. Trimming stripped 5 bases from V and 3 bases from J, with 10 bases between. The CDR3 extends over 13 amino acids. CDR1 and CDR2 from the germline V gene are MGHDK and SYGVNS. CDR3 sequence (DNA): TGTGCCAGCAGTCCAGGTCCGGACTATGGCTACACCTTC. This gives the protein CASSPGPDYGYTF.

This clone was picked up one time. The gene calls are TRBV30 and TRBJ1-4; D is uncertain. CDR1 GTSNPN and CDR2 SVGIG come from the germline V gene (reference sequence). This CDR3 comprises 14 residues. Trimming removed 1 base from V and 10 bases from J, with 16 bases in between. The CDR3 coding sequence is TGTGCCTGGAGTGAGTTGTTGGGCGGGTCAAAACTGTTTTTT. Translation gives CAWSELLGGSKLFF.

This chain connects TRBV5-6 to TRBJ1-1; D is unresolved. The germline V gene has CDR1 SGHDT and CDR2 YYEEEE. V lost 6 bases to trimming and J lost 1 base, with 10 bases between them. The CDR3 has 13 amino acids. The DNA of the CDR3 is TGTGCCAGCATTCGTGCGTGGAACACTGAAGCTTTCTTT. Its translation is CASIRAWNTEAFF.